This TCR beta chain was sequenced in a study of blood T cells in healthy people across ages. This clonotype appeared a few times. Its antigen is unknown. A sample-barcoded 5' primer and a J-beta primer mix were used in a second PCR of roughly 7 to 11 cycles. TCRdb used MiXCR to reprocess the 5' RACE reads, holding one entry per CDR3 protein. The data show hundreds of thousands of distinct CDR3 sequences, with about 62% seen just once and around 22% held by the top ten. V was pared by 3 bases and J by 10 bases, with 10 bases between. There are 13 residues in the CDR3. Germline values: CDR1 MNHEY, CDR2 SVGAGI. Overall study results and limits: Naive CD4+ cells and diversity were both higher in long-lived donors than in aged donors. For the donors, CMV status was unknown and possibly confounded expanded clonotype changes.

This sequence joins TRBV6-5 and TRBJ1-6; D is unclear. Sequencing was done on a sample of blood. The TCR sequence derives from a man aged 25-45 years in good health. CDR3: CASSYLQPSPLHF. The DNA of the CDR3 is TGTGCCAGCAGTTATCTGCAGCCCTCACCCCTCCACTTT.